This T cell receptor beta chain was sequenced in a study of PD-L1 blockade in urothelial cancer. Study as a whole: Blood was analyzed 3 weeks (second dose) and 6 weeks after treatment start. Each blood sample yielded a median of about 150,000 T cells.

CDR1 SNHLY and CDR2 FYNNEI come from the germline V gene. The V end lost 6 bases, the J end lost 3 bases, and 9 bases lay between the germline ends. The CDR3 is made up of 12 amino acids. The assay was immunoSEQ multiplex PCR, and TCRdb's table has in-frame clones only and misses some. Among about 50,000 clones, roughly 88% were seen once, and the ten largest hold roughly 1.8%. Regarding time point: peripheral blood 6 weeks after treatment start. This material consisted of PBMCs, taken around atezolizumab (anti-PD-L1) treatment. This receptor was identified in a man aged 50 to 59 with urothelial cancer. J is TRBJ2-7 and V is TRBV2, with unresolved D. In nucleotides, the CDR3 is TGTGCCAGCAGGGTTAGATTCTACGAGCAGTACTTC. It specifies CASRVRFYEQYF.